This T cell receptor (beta chain) emerged from a study of CD8+CD57+ T cells in acquired aplastic anemia. The wider study: Sorted CD4+ and CD8+ cells yielded roughly 3.2 ug of DNA on average. Findings of the study overall: Overlap between patients and controls comprised roughly 28 CD8+ CDR3 sequences.

Profiling that covered TCR beta VDJ and CDR3 relied on genomic DNA as its template. MiXCR, run by TCRdb on the reads, gives a single entry per CDR3 protein. The sample has approximately 470,000 distinct CDR3 sequences, over 25% seen once. Germline CDR1 reads SQVTM; CDR2 reads ANQGSEA. The CDR3 is 11 residues long. V gave up 8 bases and J gave up 2 bases, with 10 bases separating them. This clonotype showed up many times. Antigen specificity is unknown. Only patients with CD8+CD57+ cell expansion on flow cytometry were chosen for sequencing. Severe acquired aplastic anemia affected all patients. Receipt of therapy had not occurred in any patient by the time of blood sampling.

This chain joins TRBV29-1 and TRBJ2-7, with D maybe TRBD1 (5 bases). The material sequenced was sorted CD4+, CD8+, or CD8+CD57+ T cells (not recorded which) from PBMCs. This TCR derives from a human donor with aplastic anemia. The CDR3 nucleotides are TGCAGCTTTAAGGGGACCTACGAGCAGTACTTC. Translating gives CSFKGTYEQYF.